Presented here are 4 T cell receptor beta chains from one specimen sequenced in a study of tumour-infiltrating T cells in Burkitt lymphoma. Assay used: immunoSEQ multiplex PCR; TCRdb lists only in-frame clones, some missing. The sample records about 50,000 clones, around 32% being singletons. Sequencing used tumor tissue. These receptors came from a human donor with Burkitt lymphoma.

This clone was detected only a few times. The chain combines TRBV7-9 with TRBJ2-7, with 7 bases that match TRBD1. The germline CDR1 and CDR2 sequences are SEHNR and FQNEAQ (reference sequence). This CDR3 comprises 14 residues. The V gene end was trimmed by 8 bases and the J gene end by 1 base; junction bases not matched to a gene: 8. Here the CDR3 reads CASQDRSSSYEQYF. CDR3 DNA: TGTGCCAGCCAGGACAGGTCTTCTTCCTACGAGCAGTACTTC.

Only a few counts were recorded for this clone. The chain has TRBV5-1 and TRBJ1-3; D unclear. The CDR3 has 13 residues. The V end was cut by 6 bases, the J end by 2 bases, with 9 bases between. Germline CDR1 and CDR2: SGHRS and YFSETQ. The CDR3 bases are TGCGCCAGCAAAGAGCCCACTGGAAACACCATATATTTT. Residues: CASKEPTGNTIYF.

The V and J genes are TRBV25-1 and TRBJ1-5, with 7 bases identical to TRBD1. CDR3 size: 14 residues. Germline-derived CDR1 and CDR2 are MGHDK and SYGVNS. Trimming cost V 9 bases and J 4 bases; bases outside gene matches: 9. Here the CDR3 reads CARQGRGGNQPQHF. CDR3 in DNA: TGTGCCAGACAGGGGAGGGGTGGTAATCAGCCCCAGCATTTT.

Here the CDR3 DNA reads TGCAGCGTTGAGAGTCAGACGAACACTGAAGCTTTCTTT. This encodes CSVESQTNTEAFF. The chain uses TRBV29-1 and TRBJ1-1; no clear D gene. V was pared by 3 bases and J by 1 base, with 9 bases between. The CDR3 loop spans 13 amino acids. Germline CDR1 reads SQVTM; CDR2 reads ANQGSEA.